The present T cell receptor (beta chain) was sequenced within a study of tissue T cells after allogeneic stem cell transplantation. General study points: Few T cell clones were shared across patients, but motif clusters showed tissue-specific shared signatures.

As concerns this clone: No antigen is known for it. The genes are named according to mouse. The read gets to within 1 residue of the CDR3 end, and the germline J gene fills in the rest.

Germline V gene lookup returns CDR1 KGHPV and CDR2 FQNQEV (reference sequence). Trimming took off 3 bases at V and 0 bases at J, with 8 bases between the two ends. The CDR3 totals 14 residues. The time point: mouse harvest day 7 after allogeneic transplant. Tail vein injection delivered 10^7 T-cell-depleted bone marrow cells and 10^6 splenic CD5+ T cells. This table comes from immunoSEQ multiplex PCR, and its TCRdb copy is limited to in-frame clones, with some not included. Found here are thousands of clones, approximately 60% of them singletons; the top ten hold 4.4%. The sample was gut tissue. This rearrangement joins TRBV26 to TRBJ1-2; D remains ambiguous. The sequence derives from a female BALB/c mouse given C57BL/6 T cells with graft-versus-host disease after an allogeneic hematopoietic cell transplant. The CDR3: CASSLERANSDYTF. CDR3 DNA (partial): TGTGCCAGCAGTCTTGAAAGGGCAAACTCCGACTACACC.